The 30 T cell receptor beta chains below were found in one sample sequenced in a study of blood T cell repertoires in COVID-19. Assay used: immunoSEQ multiplex PCR; TCRdb lists only in-frame clones, some missing. The data contain 25,000 to 30,000 clones, about 80% of them singletons. Input material: peripheral blood. Receptors were obtained from a man between 65 and 85 years old with acute or convalescent COVID-19.

V gene TRBV6-5 combines with J gene TRBJ2-5, with D uncertain. V lost 1 base, J lost 4 bases, and 7 bases lay in between. CDR1 is MNHEY and CDR2 is SVGAGI in the germline V gene. The CDR3 contains 13 residues. The CDR3 protein is CASSYFERETQYF. CDR3 nucleotide sequence: TGTGCCAGCAGTTACTTCGAGAGAGAGACCCAGTACTTC.

V is TRBV7-3 and J is TRBJ2-2, with D possibly TRBD1 on 6 matching bases. Germline V gene data show CDR1 as SGHTA and CDR2 as FQGTGA. V lost 6 bases to trimming and J lost 0 bases, with 11 bases between them. The CDR3 totals 15 residues. The CDR3 protein is CASRLQGANTGELFF. The CDR3 region has the DNA TGTGCCAGCAGACTACAGGGAGCGAACACCGGGGAGCTGTTTTTT.

The chain couples TRBV18 to TRBJ2-7; D is unclear. The CDR3 is 13 residues long. Germline lookup yields CDR1 KGHSH and CDR2 LQKENI. Between the trimmed V and J ends, which lost 0 bases and 6 bases, there was a span of 9 bases. CDR3 loop: CASSPPTSGEQYF. The CDR3, as DNA: TGTGCCAGCTCACCACCTACGAGTGGCGAGCAGTACTTC. Together with reference TRBV18 and TRBJ2-7, the CDR3 gives the full variable domain: NAGVMQNPRHLVRRRGQEARLRCSPMKGHSHVYWYRQLPEEGLKFMVYLQKENIIDESGMPKERFSAEFPKEGPSILRIQQVVRGDSAAYFCASSPPTSGEQYFGPGTRLTVT.

There are a few counts of this clone. An end of the junction differs from the germline gene, which may be a read error. Other DNA sequences in the same sample also yield this CDR3. V is TRBV19 and J is TRBJ1-1, with TRBD1 as a possible D gene (5 bases). This CDR3 comprises 17 residues. Germline V gives CDR1 LNHDA, CDR2 SQIVND (reference sequence). Written as DNA, the CDR3 is TGCGCCAGTAGTCTCCCCGGGGGGGGGTTTGGGAACACTGAAGCTTTCTTT. It codes for CASSLPGGGFGNTEAFF.

The chain combines TRBV19 with TRBJ1-5; unclear D gene. Germline lookup yields CDR1 LNHDA and CDR2 SQIVND (reference sequence). The V gene lost 5 bases and the J gene lost 2 bases, with 7 bases spanning the gap. The CDR3 runs to 13 residues. CDR3 DNA sequence: TGTGCCAGTAGTCCAGCGCGCAATCAGCCCCAGCATTTT. As protein: CASSPARNQPQHF.

V gene TRBV6-5 combines with J gene TRBJ2-1; 12 nucleotides agree with TRBD2. V dropped 6 bases and J dropped 3; count of bases not matched to a gene: 3. The CDR3 consists of 15 residues. CDR1 and CDR2 from the germline V gene are MNHEY and SVGAGI. The CDR3 reads CASRGLAGLYNEQFF. CDR3 coding DNA: TGTGCCAGCAGGGGACTAGCGGGCCTCTACAATGAGCAGTTCTTC.

This clone has just a few counts. This chain uses TRBV4-2 with TRBJ2-3; 7 bases are shared with TRBD2. The germline V gene encodes CDR1 LGHNA and CDR2 YNFKEQ. Trimming at V came to 5 bases and at J to 2 bases, leaving 7 bases not matched to a gene. This CDR3 spans 15 amino acids. CDR3 DNA: TGTGCCAGCAGCGGGAGGGAGAGCAACACAGATACGCAGTATTTT. Translating gives CASSGRESNTDTQYF.

The V call is TRBV7-6, the J call TRBJ2-2; TRBD2 might be the D (5 bases). V lost 6 bases to trimming and J lost 4 bases, with 9 bases between them. The CDR3 length is 13 residues. Looked up from germline, CDR1 is SGHVS and CDR2 is FNYEAQ. As DNA, the CDR3 is TGTGCCAGCAGGGGCGGGCCCACCGGGGAGCTGTTTTTT. Translation gives CASRGGPTGELFF.

This chain links TRBV7-3 with TRBJ2-6; 9 bases align to TRBD1. The CDR3 is 17 amino acids. CDR1 is SGHTA and CDR2 is FQGTGA in the germline V gene. Germline trimming cut 5 bases from V and 0 bases from J; bases unmatched to any gene: 5. The CDR3 DNA is TGTGCCAGCAGCAAACAGGGGGCAAGCTCTGGGGCCAACGTCCTGACTTTC. Translated: CASSKQGASSGANVLTF.

The chain recombines TRBV6-2 or TRBV6-3 with TRBJ2-7; TRBD1 is a possible D gene (5 bases). Trimming stripped 6 bases from V and 2 bases from J, with 17 bases between. There are 15 residues in the CDR3. Germline V gives CDR1 MNHEY, CDR2 SVGEGT. CDR3 sequence: CASSIKRIGAYEQYF. The CDR3 DNA follows: TGTGCCAGCAGCATCAAGAGGATAGGGGCCTACGAGCAGTACTTC.

The J gene is TRBJ1-1, the V gene TRBV19, with unresolved D. Trimming took 2 bases from V and 7 from J, leaving 5 bases between them. CDR3 length equals 11 residues. The germline V gene has CDR1 LNHDA and CDR2 SQIVND (reference sequence). The CDR3 is CASSIYGEAFF. The DNA of the CDR3 is TGTGCCAGTAGTATATACGGTGAAGCTTTCTTT.

The chain links TRBV14 to TRBJ2-7; TRBD2 is a possible D gene (6 bases). Germline V CDR1 and CDR2: SGHDN, FVKESK. The CDR3 runs 15 residues. Trimming took off 3 bases at V and 0 bases at J, with 12 bases between the two ends. This CDR3 reads CASSQGLPISYEQYF. The DNA of the CDR3 is TGTGCCAGCAGCCAGGGACTCCCAATCTCCTACGAGCAGTACTTC.

This clone was picked up a small number of times. The chain carries TRBV5-5 and TRBJ1-6; D perhaps matches TRBD1 (6 bases). The CDR3 sequence is 13 residues long. With 4 bases removed from V and 6 bases from J, the gap between germline ends came to 8 bases. CDR1 is SGHKS, CDR2 YYEKEE, per germline (reference sequence). CDR3 sequence reads: CASSRGANSPLHF. The CDR3 DNA is TGTGCCAGCAGCCGGGGGGCTAATTCACCCCTCCACTTT.

This sequence joins TRBV12-3 or TRBV12-4 and TRBJ1-1, with D unresolved. The CDR3 consists of 13 residues. V was pared by 0 bases and J by 7 bases, with 9 bases between. The CDR3 DNA reads as TGTGCCAGCAGTTTAGCTCGGACTGGTGAAGCTTTCTTT. Its translation is CASSLARTGEAFF.

A single count supports this clone. The rearrangement links TRBV7-9 to TRBJ2-2; D ambiguous. The CDR3 length is 16 residues. The V gene's germline CDR1 is SEHNR and CDR2 FQNEAQ (reference sequence). Trimming stripped 8 bases from V and 2 bases from J, with 18 bases between. The chain's CDR3 is CASPPSARTNTGELFF. The CDR3 coding sequence is TGTGCCAGCCCGCCGTCCGCGCGTACTAACACCGGGGAGCTGTTTTTT. Complete variable domain (other parts from reference TRBV7-9 and TRBJ2-2): DTGVSQNPRHKITKRGQNVTFRCDPISEHNRLYWYRQTLGQGPEFLTYFQNEAQLEKSRLLSDRFSAERPKGSFSTLEIQRTEQGDSAMYLCASPPSARTNTGELFFGEGSRLTVL.

This rearrangement joins TRBV6-5 to TRBJ1-2; a weak D match, TRBD1 (6 bases). Trimming removed 10 bases at V and 7 bases at J, with 22 bases between. CDR3 length equals 14 residues. The germline gives CDR1 MNHEY, CDR2 SVGAGI. As DNA, the CDR3 is TGTGCCACTTATAAAACCGGGACATCTCCTGGCTACACCTTC. The encoded protein is CATYKTGTSPGYTF.

The gene calls are TRBV7-2 and TRBJ2-1, with D possibly TRBD1 on 6 matching bases. Per germline, CDR1 SGHTA and CDR2 FQGNSA. V was shortened by 3 bases and J by 10 bases, with 10 bases between the two germline ends. The CDR3 extends over 12 amino acids. CDR3 in amino acids: CASSFTGTEQFF. The CDR3 nucleotides read TGTGCCAGCAGCTTCACCGGGACAGAGCAGTTCTTC.

The V gene is TRBV24-1, the J gene TRBJ2-2; weak D call: TRBD1 (5 bases). From germline, CDR1 is KGHDR and CDR2 SFDVKD. Trimming removed 8 bases from V and 3 bases from J, with 6 bases in between. There are 12 residues in the CDR3. CDR3 amino acids: CATIGDTGELFF. The CDR3 bases are TGTGCCACCATAGGGGACACCGGGGAGCTGTTTTTT.

This clone showed up just a few times. This chain uses TRBV7-8 with TRBJ2-3; D possibly corresponds to TRBD1 (6 bases). Germline V CDR1 and CDR2: SGHVS, FQNEAQ. Trimming left V 5 bases short and J 5 bases short, with 11 bases between. The CDR3 contains 13 residues. The CDR3 DNA reads TGTGCCAGCAGCGGGCGGACAGAAGATACGCAGTATTTT. This sequence encodes CASSGRTEDTQYF.

This rearrangement joins TRBV20-1 to TRBJ2-7; the D gene is possibly TRBD2 (5 bases). V dropped 3 bases and J dropped 6 bases, with 21 bases sitting between them. CDR3 length: 15 residues. Per germline, CDR1 DFQATT and CDR2 SNEGSKA (reference sequence). CDR3 in amino acids: CSASAPGGLVFEQYF. The CDR3 DNA follows: TGCAGTGCTAGTGCTCCCGGAGGCCTAGTTTTCGAGCAGTACTTC.

This clone has only a few counts. V gene TRBV3-1 (or the pseudogene TRBV3-2) combines with J gene TRBJ2-2, with D possibly TRBD2 on 6 matching bases. Germline assignment: CDR1 LGHDT and CDR2 YNNKEL (reference sequence). Trimming took 1 base from V and 8 from J, leaving 11 bases between them. This CDR3 contains 14 residues. The CDR3 loop is CASSQAGVSGELFF. DNA of the CDR3: TGTGCCAGCAGCCAAGCGGGAGTGAGTGGGGAGCTGTTTTTT.

This clone was recorded once. V is TRBV19 and J is TRBJ2-5; tentative D call: TRBD1 (6 bases). Looked up from germline, CDR1 is LNHDA and CDR2 is SQIVND (reference sequence). Deletions cut 5 bases from V and 0 bases from J, with 10 bases between. The CDR3 has 14 residues. CDR3 protein: CASSPQGYQETQYF. The CDR3 coding sequence is TGTGCCAGTAGTCCACAGGGATACCAAGAGACCCAGTACTTC.

The chain uses TRBV3-1 (or the pseudogene TRBV3-2) and TRBJ2-5; TRBD1 agrees at 8 bases. The CDR3 consists of 17 residues. Germline V gene data show CDR1 as LGHDT and CDR2 as YNNKEL (reference sequence). Trimming cost V 2 bases and J 5 bases; bases outside gene matches: 13. CDR3 bases: TGTGCCAGCAGCCAACCCCGACAGGGGACCTTCGGGGAGACCCAGTACTTC. The encoded protein is CASSQPRQGTFGETQYF.

The chain joins TRBV7-2 to TRBJ2-3, with a tentative D call TRBD1 (5 bases). The CDR3 has 14 amino acids. Trimming took 1 base from V and 3 from J, leaving 8 bases between them. Germline CDR1 SGHTA, CDR2 FQGNSA. The CDR3 DNA sequence: TGTGCCAGCAGCTTAGGGGGCACGACAGATACGCAGTATTTT. Amino acids: CASSLGGTTDTQYF. The whole variable domain, filled in from reference TRBV7-2 and TRBJ2-3, reads GAGVSQSPSNKVTEKGKDVELRCDPISGHTALYWYRQSLGQGLEFLIYFQGNSAPDKSGLPSDRFSAERTGGSVSTLTIQRTQQEDSAVYLCASSLGGTTDTQYFGPGTRLTVL.

The chain recombines TRBV6-1 with TRBJ2-7, with D possibly being TRBD1 (6 bases). This CDR3 region has 16 residues. Germline V CDR1 and CDR2: MNHNS, SASEGT. Trimming took 2 bases from V and 2 from J, leaving 16 bases between them. CDR3 sequence reads: CASSEPGQWTTYEQYF. Here the CDR3 DNA reads TGTGCCAGCAGTGAACCGGGACAATGGACCACCTACGAGCAGTACTTC.

This clone has just a few counts. The V and J genes are TRBV5-1 and TRBJ1-1; TRBD1 is a possible D gene (6 bases). V lost 0 bases, J lost 3 bases, and 21 bases lay in between. This CDR3 has 18 residues. Per germline, CDR1 SGHRS and CDR2 YFSETQ. This chain's CDR3 is CASSLVSAGAPRDTEAFF. DNA for the CDR3: TGCGCCAGCAGCTTGGTGTCGGCAGGGGCCCCCCGGGACACTGAAGCTTTCTTT.

This chain connects TRBV20-1 to TRBJ1-2; D gene uncertain. From germline, CDR1 is DFQATT and CDR2 SNEGSKA (reference sequence). V was cut by 4 bases and J by 5 bases, with 8 bases left in between. The CDR3 contains 11 residues. The CDR3 nucleotides are TGCAGTGCTACTACGGGGTATGGCTACACCTTC. It encodes CSATTGYGYTF.

The chain couples TRBV19 to TRBJ2-7; D possibly corresponds to TRBD2 (6 bases). Per the germline V gene, CDR1 is LNHDA and CDR2 is SQIVND (reference sequence). Trimming pared 6 bases from V and 2 bases from J, leaving 14 bases between. The CDR3 contains 14 residues. The CDR3 spells CASSITGGTYEQYF. The DNA for the CDR3 is TGTGCCAGTAGCATTACTGGGGGGACCTACGAGCAGTACTTC.

The chain links TRBV4-3 to TRBJ2-7, with a weak D call TRBD1 (5 bases). Germline CDR1 is LGHNA and CDR2 is YSLEER. This CDR3 is built from 14 residues. The ends were cut back, 5 bases at V and 0 bases at J, with 11 bases in the middle. CDR3 sequence reads: CASSADISSYEQYF. CDR3 nucleotide sequence: TGCGCCAGCAGCGCGGACATAAGCTCCTACGAGCAGTACTTC.

In nucleotides, the CDR3 is TGCAGCGTTGTTGAGGGAGGGGGCACTGAAGCTTTCTTT. Its protein is CSVVEGGGTEAFF. The V gene is TRBV29-1, the J gene TRBJ1-1; D may be TRBD1 (6 bases). The CDR3 has 13 amino acids. Trimming took 4 bases from V and 4 from J, leaving 13 bases between them. Germline assignment: CDR1 SQVTM and CDR2 ANQGSEA.